This is a list of T cell receptor beta chains from one sample in a study of blood T cell repertoires in COVID-19. Sequenced by immunoSEQ multiplex PCR; TCRdb stores in-frame clones only, minus some. Of about 180,000 clones listed, around nine tenths are singletons. Source material: peripheral blood. The source of these receptors is a man aged 50-59 years with acute or convalescent COVID-19. The CDR3 runs from the conserved cysteine through the conserved F or W. A D gene is named only where the DNA matches it firmly. A row's size may be missing; if present it is once, few, many or a size class.

CDR3 protein	CDR3 DNA	V gene	clone size	J gene	D gene
CASSLAGAFNEQFF	TGTGCCAGCAGTTTAGCGGGAGCCTTCAATGAGCAGTTCTTC	TRBV6-5	NA	TRBJ2-1	TRBD2
CASSYPVGGGPYNEQFF	TGTGCCAGCAGTTACCCCGTCGGCGGGGGGCCCTACAATGAGCAGTTCTTC	TRBV6-2/TRBV6-3	NA	TRBJ2-1	TRBD2
CASRSRDTDTIYF	TGTGCCAGTAGATCCAGGGACACGGACACCATATATTTT	TRBV19	NA	TRBJ1-3	NA
CASSYGAPSTDTQYF	TGTGCCAGCAGTTACGGGGCCCCTAGCACAGATACGCAGTATTTT	TRBV6-5	NA	TRBJ2-3	NA
CATSEEGLSGDEQFF	TGTGCCACCAGTGAAGAGGGACTTAGCGGCGATGAGCAGTTCTTC	TRBV24-1	NA	TRBJ2-1	NA
CASSFDRPKDTQYF	TGCGCCAGCAGCTTCGACAGGCCCAAAGATACGCAGTATTTT	TRBV5-1	NA	TRBJ2-3	NA
CASSQGQGGNEQFF	TGCGCCAGCAGCCAAGGACAGGGGGGCAATGAGCAGTTCTTC	TRBV5-1	few	TRBJ2-1	TRBD1
CASSTQGWGREKLFF	TGCGCCAGCAGCACACAGGGGTGGGGGAGAGAAAAACTGTTTTTT	TRBV5-1	NA	TRBJ1-4	TRBD1
CASSQGLAGGRTGELFF	TGTGCCAGCAGCCAGGGACTAGCGGGAGGAAGGACCGGGGAGCTGTTTTTT	TRBV7-2	NA	TRBJ2-2	TRBD2
CASTPGDKKLFF	TGTGCCAGCACTCCAGGGGACAAGAAGCTGTTTTTT	TRBV6-5	NA	TRBJ2-2	NA
CASSALAGGTGELFF	TGTGCCAGCAGCGCTCTAGCGGGGGGCACCGGGGAGCTGTTTTTT	TRBV7-3	NA	TRBJ2-2	TRBD2
CASSLGTVNTEAFF	TGTGCCAGCAGTTTGGGGACAGTGAACACTGAAGCGTTCTTT	TRBV28	NA	TRBJ1-1	TRBD1
CSVITSTIQETQYF	TGCAGCGTCATTACTAGCACGATACAAGAGACCCAGTACTTC	TRBV29-1	NA	TRBJ2-5	NA
CASSLPGTRVNQPQHF	TGTGCCAGCAGTTTACCCGGGACAAGAGTTAATCAGCCCCAGCATTTT	TRBV28	many	TRBJ1-5	NA
CATSVGIADTQYF	TGTGCCACCAGTGTCGGGATCGCAGATACGCAGTATTTT	TRBV24-1	once	TRBJ2-3	NA
CASNTGDLYGYTF	TGTGCCAGTAATACAGGGGATCTCTATGGCTACACCTTC	TRBV19	NA	TRBJ1-2	TRBD1
CASRGLAGVVEQFF	TGTGCCAGCAGGGGACTAGCGGGAGTGGTTGAGCAGTTCTTC	TRBV5-8	NA	TRBJ2-1	TRBD2
CASSLVSGTNEKLFF	TGTGCCAGCAGCTTAGTCTCCGGGACTAATGAAAAACTGTTTTTT	TRBV7-9	few	TRBJ1-4	NA
CAWSPSLDTQYF	TGTGCCTGGAGTCCGTCCCTGGATACGCAGTATTTT	TRBV30	NA	TRBJ2-3	NA
CASSFYPGYEQYF	TGTGCCAGCAGTTTCTACCCTGGCTACGAGCAGTACTTC	TRBV27	NA	TRBJ2-7	NA
CSVVLSYEQFF	TGCAGCGTTGTACTAAGTTATGAGCAGTTCTTC	TRBV29-1	NA	TRBJ2-1	NA
CASSHPGGSEAFF	TGTGCCAGCAGCCATCCTGGAGGGTCTGAAGCTTTCTTT	TRBV3-1/TRBV3-2	NA	TRBJ1-1	NA
CSVAPRVRNSEAFF	TGCAGCGTTGCCCCCAGGGTGAGGAATTCTGAAGCTTTCTTT	TRBV29-1	NA	TRBJ1-1	NA
CASRLFGGKGYGYTF	TGTGCCAGCAGACTGTTCGGGGGGAAAGGCTATGGCTACACCTTC	TRBV27	NA	TRBJ1-2	NA
CASSQKTGPNTGELFF	TGTGCCAGCAGCCAAAAAACAGGACCGAACACCGGGGAGCTGTTTTTT	TRBV13	NA	TRBJ2-2	NA
CASSLGQPGNTIYF	TGTGCCAGCAGCTTAGGACAGCCAGGAAACACCATATATTTT	TRBV7-9	NA	TRBJ1-3	NA
CASSVRGARTDTQYF	TGCGCCAGCAGCGTGCGGGGGGCCCGCACAGATACGCAGTATTTT	TRBV5-1	NA	TRBJ2-3	TRBD2
CSVLRQGAHYSYEQYF	TGCAGCGTTTTGCGACAGGGGGCTCACTACTCCTACGAGCAGTACTTC	TRBV29-1	NA	TRBJ2-7	TRBD1
CASSQEFGIGNQPQHF	TGTGCCAGCAGCCAAGAATTCGGGATCGGCAATCAGCCCCAGCATTTT	TRBV4-2	NA	TRBJ1-5	NA
CASSPGTGGYQETQYF	TGTGCCAGCTCACCAGGAACAGGGGGGTACCAAGAGACCCAGTACTTC	TRBV18	NA	TRBJ2-5	TRBD1
CASSLSKSSEQFF	TGTGCCAGCAGTTTATCTAAAAGTAGTGAGCAGTTCTTC	TRBV27	NA	TRBJ2-1	NA
CASSRGTSSYNEQFF	TGTGCCAGTAGTCGGGGAACCAGCTCCTACAATGAGCAGTTCTTC	TRBV19	NA	TRBJ2-1	NA
CASSSRTGGLRGEAFF	TGTGCCAGCAGCTCCCGGACAGGGGGCTTGAGGGGTGAAGCTTTCTTT	TRBV11-3	NA	TRBJ1-1	TRBD1
CASSPIPQNPYEQYF	TGTGCCAGCTCACCAATTCCCCAGAACCCCTACGAGCAGTACTTC	TRBV18	NA	TRBJ2-7	NA
CATSRGTTGGRAEAFF	TGTGCCACCAGCAGAGGTACAACAGGGGGCAGGGCGGAAGCTTTCTTT	TRBV15	NA	TRBJ1-1	TRBD1
CASRDRVNTEAFF	TGTGCCAGTAGGGACAGGGTGAACACTGAAGCTTTCTTT	TRBV19	NA	TRBJ1-1	TRBD1
CASSFTGVYGYTF	TGTGCCAGCAGTTTCACAGGGGTGTATGGCTACACCTTC	TRBV27	NA	TRBJ1-2	TRBD1
CASEGDSAANYGYTF	TGTGCCAGTGAGGGGGACAGCGCAGCTAACTATGGCTACACCTTC	TRBV2	once	TRBJ1-2	TRBD1
CASSVGRVGQPQHF	TGTGCCAGCAGTGTGGGCAGGGTCGGCCAGCCCCAGCATTTT	TRBV2	NA	TRBJ1-5	NA
CASSPAGTGGSYGYTF	TGCGCCAGCAGCCCCGCGGGGACAGGGGGCTCCTATGGCTACACCTTC	TRBV5-1	NA	TRBJ1-2	TRBD1